The 21 T cell receptor beta chains below come from one sample, sequenced in a study of cytomegalovirus exposure and HLA in healthy donors. PCR was performed using 60 Vbeta and 13 Jbeta primers. The assay was immunoSEQ multiplex PCR, and TCRdb's table has in-frame clones only and misses some. Seen here are approximately 59,000 clones, approximately 64% observed once, and the top ten hold 15% to 20%. The sample taken for sequencing was PBMCs. The receptor source for this set is a man aged 40-50 years in good health and CMV-seropositive.

This clone was counted between two and nine times. The chain is built from TRBV30 and TRBJ2-5; 10 nucleotides align to TRBD2. The germline V gene has CDR1 GTSNPN and CDR2 SVGIG (reference sequence). The CDR3 spans 15 residues. V shed 1 base and J 4 bases; nucleotides not matched to a gene: 6. CDR3 loop: CAWSAQRGGRETQYF. The CDR3 DNA is TGTGCCTGGAGTGCTCAGCGGGGGGGCCGAGAGACCCAGTACTTC.

This clone was detected only a few times. The gene calls are TRBV14 and TRBJ1-1, with D unclear. The CDR3 length is 11 residues. The V and J ends lost 0 bases and 11 bases respectively, with 7 bases between them. Per the germline V gene, CDR1 is SGHDN and CDR2 is FVKESK. The CDR3: CASSQDFAAFF. CDR3 bases: TGTGCCAGCAGCCAAGACTTCGCGGCTTTCTTT.

The chain couples TRBV6-5 to TRBJ2-3, with D possibly being TRBD1 (5 bases). Deletions cut 5 bases from V and 5 bases from J, with 17 bases between. Germline V lookup: CDR1 MNHEY, CDR2 SVGAGI. There are 15 residues in the CDR3. The DNA of the CDR3 is TGTGCCAGCAGTCACACATTCGCTCAGGGAGATACGCAGTATTTT. Translation gives CASSHTFAQGDTQYF.

DNA for the CDR3: TGTGCCAGTAACACAGGGGGCGATGGCTGGTACGAGCAGTACTTC. Translated: CASNTGGDGWYEQYF. The chain couples TRBV19 to TRBJ2-7; the match to TRBD1 covers 9 bases. The germline gives CDR1 LNHDA, CDR2 SQIVND (reference sequence). CDR3 length: 15 amino acids. V trimming: 7 bases; J trimming: 4 bases; junction bases outside the gene matches: 11.

The chain couples TRBV15 to TRBJ2-7; perhaps TRBD2 as D (6 bases). The CDR3 is made up of 14 amino acids. Between the trimmed V and J ends, which lost 3 bases and 2 bases, there was a span of 11 bases. From germline, CDR1 is LNHNV and CDR2 YYDKDF (reference sequence). The CDR3 here is CATSRGTEAYEQYF. The CDR3 region has the DNA TGTGCCACCAGCAGGGGGACTGAGGCCTACGAGCAGTACTTC.

In this sample, this clone turned up once. The chain joins TRBV6-1 to TRBJ2-6, with no clear D. Trimming left V 1 base short and J 0 bases short, with 16 bases between. CDR1 MNHNS and CDR2 SASEGT come from the germline V gene. The CDR3 is 19 residues long. Here the CDR3 DNA reads TGTGCCAGCAGTGAAGAAACCCGGGTCATCTCCTCTGGGGCCAACGTCCTGACTTTC. Translation: CASSEETRVISSGANVLTF.

The chain has TRBV15 and TRBJ2-7, with D perhaps TRBD1 (6 bases). With 1 base removed from V and 2 bases from J, the gap between germline ends came to 9 bases. This CDR3 has 14 amino acids. In germline, CDR1 is LNHNV, CDR2 YYDKDF (reference sequence). CDR3 nucleotides: TGTGCCACCAGCAGAGGGGGGCCTACCTACGAGCAGTACTTC. This encodes CATSRGGPTYEQYF.

This clone was counted a single time. The CDR3 DNA reads as TGCGCCAGCAGCCAAGAAGGCCTAGCGGGCTTATACGAGCAGTACTTC. Translating it yields CASSQEGLAGLYEQYF. V gene TRBV4-1 combines with J gene TRBJ2-5, with 8 bases lining up with TRBD2. TRBJ2-7 matches the DNA end more closely, so the J call is doubtful. The CDR3 consists of 16 residues. CDR1 is MGHRA, CDR2 YSYEKL, per germline.

This chain connects TRBV27 to TRBJ1-2, with 9 bases matching TRBD1. V shed 6 bases, J shed 6 bases, and the junction held 5 bases outside the gene matches. This CDR3 comprises 13 residues. In germline, CDR1 is MNHEY, CDR2 SMNVEV (reference sequence). CDR3 region: CASRATGGHGYTF. Here the CDR3 DNA reads TGTGCCAGCAGGGCGACAGGGGGACATGGCTACACCTTC.

The CDR3, as DNA: TGTGCCAGCAGAGCATTAGGGGTCCTCTCTGGAAACACCATATATTTT. It specifies CASRALGVLSGNTIYF. The V gene is TRBV6-6, the J gene TRBJ1-3; TRBD1 might be the D (5 bases). This CDR3 contains 16 residues. Germline CDR1 and CDR2: MNHNY and SVGAGI (reference sequence). Trimming took off 6 bases at V and 0 bases at J, with 15 bases between the two ends.

The chain recombines TRBV2 with TRBJ1-1; D is unresolved. Trimming left V 2 bases short and J 3 bases short, with 10 bases between. Looked up from germline, CDR1 is SNHLY and CDR2 is FYNNEI. The CDR3 has 14 residues. The CDR3 region has the DNA TGTGCCAGCAGTGAAAATGGCCAATACACTGAAGCTTTCTTT. Amino acids: CASSENGQYTEAFF. The whole variable domain, filled in from reference TRBV2 and TRBJ1-1, reads EPEVTQTPSHQVTQMGQEVILRCVPISNHLYFYWYRQILGQKVEFLVSFYNNEISEKSEIFDDQFSVERPDGSNFTLKIRSTKLEDSAMYFCASSENGQYTEAFFGQGTRLTVV.

This chain links TRBV6-4 with TRBJ1-5, with D possibly matching TRBD1 (6 bases). Deletions cut 4 bases from V and 3 bases from J, with 13 bases between. The CDR3 is made up of 15 amino acids. The V gene's germline CDR1 is MRHNA and CDR2 SNTAGT. Here the CDR3 DNA reads TGTGCCAGCAGTGCCCACCAGGGGACCAATCAGCCCCAGCATTTT. This translates into CASSAHQGTNQPQHF.

The rearrangement links TRBV5-1 to TRBJ2-2; 10 positions match TRBD2. V lost 4 bases, J lost 9 bases, and 18 bases stayed unmatched. Germline V gene lookup returns CDR1 SGHRS and CDR2 YFSETQ. This CDR3 comprises 18 residues. The CDR3 DNA is TGCGCCAGCAGCCGAGGCGACACAGCGGGGGGGCGATTAAGGGAGCTGTTTTTT. Its translation: CASSRGDTAGGRLRELFF.

The rearrangement uses TRBV20-1 and TRBJ1-1, with D hard to call. V shed 1 base and J shed 7 bases, with 7 bases lying between them. The CDR3 spans 11 residues. Germline values: CDR1 DFQATT, CDR2 SNEGSKA (reference sequence). The CDR3 DNA reads as TGCAGTGCTAGAGCGTACAGTGAAGCTTTCTTT. Translated: CSARAYSEAFF.

The chain recombines TRBV7-2 with TRBJ2-4; D is possibly TRBD2 (5 bases). The germline V and J ends were trimmed by 1 base and 7 bases, with 8 bases remaining between them. The CDR3 runs 13 residues. Germline lookup yields CDR1 SGHTA and CDR2 FQGNSA. The DNA for the CDR3 is TGTGCCAGCAGCTTAGAACCGGGGAACATTCAGTACTTC. It specifies CASSLEPGNIQYF.

The chain joins TRBV4-1 to TRBJ1-1, with 10 bases that match TRBD1. Unmatched junction bases numbered 2, after V lost 4 bases and J lost 0 bases. The CDR3 has 15 amino acids. In germline, CDR1 is MGHRA, CDR2 YSYEKL. CDR3 sequence reads: CASSPGQGMNTEAFF. CDR3 bases: TGCGCCAGCAGCCCGGGACAGGGGATGAACACTGAAGCTTTCTTT.

Written as DNA, the CDR3 is TGTGCCACCAGCAGAGATCGTCAGGGGAGAGCAGATACGCAGTATTTT. It translates to CATSRDRQGRADTQYF. The V and J genes are TRBV15 and TRBJ2-3; possible D gene TRBD1, 6 bases. Trimming left V 0 bases short and J 4 bases short, with 14 bases between. The CDR3 is 16 residues long. CDR1 is LNHNV and CDR2 is YYDKDF in the germline V gene (reference sequence). The full variable domain, with the rest looked up from reference TRBV15 and TRBJ2-3, is DAMVIQNPRYQVTQFGKPVTLSCSQTLNHNVMYWYQQKSSQAPKLLFHYYDKDFNNEADTPDNFQSRRPNTSFCFLDIRSPGLGDTAMYLCATSRDRQGRADTQYFGPGTRLTVL.

The genes are TRBV19 and TRBJ1-2, with 7 bases that match TRBD1. The CDR3 covers 14 residues. With V trimmed by 3 bases and J by 4 bases, 5 bases remained unmatched. Germline V CDR1 and CDR2: LNHDA, SQIVND (reference sequence). The CDR3 loop is CASSMGDSLYGYTF. The CDR3 nucleotides read TGTGCCAGTAGTATGGGGGACAGCCTCTATGGCTACACCTTC.

The chain has TRBV12-5 and TRBJ2-3; 9 bases fit TRBD1. The CDR3 has 14 residues. Per the germline V gene, CDR1 is LGHNT and CDR2 is FRNRAP. The V gene end was trimmed by 6 bases and the J gene end by 6 bases; junction bases not matched to a gene: 7. CDR3 protein: CASGWDRVEDTQYF. CDR3 DNA sequence: TGTGCTAGTGGATGGGACAGGGTGGAGGATACGCAGTATTTT.

The chain uses TRBV5-8 and TRBJ2-7; possibly TRBD2 for D (6 bases). The CDR3 spans 14 residues. Trimming cost V 9 bases and J 7 bases, with 23 bases left between them. CDR1 SGHTS and CDR2 YDEGEE come from the germline V gene. CDR3 DNA: TGTGCCACCGGAAGAGGGCGGACTACAGGAGAGCAGTACTTC. Translation gives CATGRGRTTGEQYF. The entire variable domain, with the rest obtained from reference TRBV5-8 and TRBJ2-7, is as follows: EAGVTQSPTHLIKTRGQQATLRCSPISGHTSVYWYQQALGLGLQFLLWYDEGEERNRGNFPPRFSGRQFPNYSSELNVNALELEDSALYLCATGRGRTTGEQYFGPGTRLTVT.

The chain combines TRBV4-3 with TRBJ2-3; 7 bases align to TRBD1. The trim removed 1 base at V and 3 bases at J, leaving 4 bases unmatched. The CDR3 has 15 amino acids. CDR1 and CDR2 from the germline V gene are LGHNA and YSLEER. The CDR3 DNA is TGCGCCAGCAGCCAAGCCAGGGGGTGGACAGATACGCAGTATTTT. It is translated as CASSQARGWTDTQYF.